The 15 T cell receptor beta chains presented below share a single source sample, sequenced in a study of cytomegalovirus exposure and HLA in healthy donors. The table came from immunoSEQ multiplex PCR; TCRdb's copy has only in-frame clones and leaves some out. The sample has roughly 150,000 clones, around nine tenths seen once. Sequencing was done on a sample of PBMCs. The receptors derive from a man aged 18 to 35 in good health and CMV-seropositive.

The genes are TRBV11-1 and TRBJ1-2; D is uncertain. Germline-derived CDR1 and CDR2 are SGHAT and FQDESV (reference sequence). Between the trimmed V and J ends, which lost 1 base and 4 bases, there was a span of 13 bases. The CDR3 contains 15 residues. In nucleotides, the CDR3 is TGTGCCAGCAGCTTAGACGCAGATTTCACCTATGGCTACACCTTC. It codes for CASSLDADFTYGYTF.

A single count supports this clone. The chain links TRBV15 to TRBJ2-4; D is undetermined. Between the trimmed V and J ends, which lost 2 bases and 0 bases, there was a span of 11 bases. Looked up from germline, CDR1 is LNHNV and CDR2 is YYDKDF (reference sequence). The CDR3 contains 16 residues. The DNA of the CDR3 is TGTGCCACCAGCAGACCTCAGGCCCTAGCCAAAAACATTCAGTACTTC. Protein product: CATSRPQALAKNIQYF.

This clone was seen once. V gene TRBV10-3 combines with J gene TRBJ1-1; weak D call: TRBD1 (6 bases). The CDR3 is 14 residues long. Trimming stripped 5 bases from V and 1 base from J, with 11 bases between. Germline CDR1 reads ENHRY; CDR2 reads SYGVKD. The DNA of the CDR3 is TGTGCCATCAGTTTTGGACAGCAGAACACTGAAGCTTTCTTT. Translated: CAISFGQQNTEAFF.

V usage is TRBV10-3 and J usage is TRBJ2-1, with D hard to call. This CDR3 has 14 residues. CDR1 and CDR2 from the germline V gene are ENHRY and SYGVKD. V shed 3 bases and J shed 3 bases, with 9 bases lying between them. The CDR3 sequence is CAISDSENYNEQFF. DNA of the CDR3: TGTGCCATCAGTGATTCGGAGAACTACAATGAGCAGTTCTTC.

This chain uses TRBV30 with TRBJ1-3; the D gene is possibly TRBD1 (6 bases). Per the germline V gene, CDR1 is GTSNPN and CDR2 is SVGIG (reference sequence). The CDR3 extends over 14 amino acids. Trimming left V 3 bases short and J 4 bases short, with 13 bases between. The CDR3, as DNA: TGTGCCTGGAGCCTCGGCACAGGGGGAAACACCATATATTTT. Its translation: CAWSLGTGGNTIYF.

V is TRBV5-6 and J is TRBJ2-7; 10 positions agree with TRBD1. This CDR3 region has 14 residues. Germline V lookup: CDR1 SGHDT, CDR2 YYEEEE. V dropped 4 bases and J dropped 3; count of bases not matched to a gene: 4. The CDR3 region is CASSHGQGGYEQYF. CDR3 sequence (DNA): TGTGCCAGCAGCCACGGACAGGGGGGCTACGAGCAGTACTTC. The whole variable domain, filled in from reference TRBV5-6 and TRBJ2-7, reads DAGVTQSPTHLIKTRGQQVTLRCSPKSGHDTVSWYQQALGQGPQFIFQYYEEEERQRGNFPDRFSGHQFPNYSSELNVNALLLGDSALYLCASSHGQGGYEQYFGPGTRLTVT.

The chain links TRBV7-9 to TRBJ2-7; tentatively, D is TRBD1 (5 bases). V shed 2 bases and J shed 5 bases, with 16 bases lying between them. The CDR3 runs to 15 residues. In germline, CDR1 is SEHNR, CDR2 FQNEAQ (reference sequence). The CDR3 region has the DNA TGTGCCAGCAGCTTATCTGGGGCCCGAGCCGACGAGCAGTACTTC. Translation: CASSLSGARADEQYF.

The count of this clone is one. The V call is TRBV10-2, the J call TRBJ2-3; TRBD1 matches at 9 bases. Germline V gene sequence: CDR1 WSHSY, CDR2 SAAADI. The CDR3 sequence is 14 residues long. The trim removed 8 bases at V and 3 bases at J, leaving 6 bases unmatched. CDR3 amino acids: CASRPGTGTDTQYF. The CDR3, as DNA: TGCGCCAGCCGCCCCGGGACAGGGACAGATACGCAGTATTTT.

The chain recombines TRBV30 with TRBJ1-3, with 7 bases that match TRBD1. V gave up 4 bases and J gave up 5 bases; unmatched junction bases: 11. Germline CDR1 GTSNPN, CDR2 SVGIG (reference sequence). CDR3 size: 15 residues. The CDR3 sequence: CAWTQPGTARNTIYF. DNA of the CDR3: TGTGCCTGGACCCAACCCGGGACAGCAAGAAACACCATATATTTT.

The count of this clone is one. The chain links TRBV19 to TRBJ1-1, with D uncertain. The germline V gene encodes CDR1 LNHDA and CDR2 SQIVND (reference sequence). V was clipped by 4 bases and J by 0 bases, with 12 bases between them. This CDR3 comprises 15 residues. The DNA for the CDR3 is TGTGCCAGTAGTAGAGGCGGTGGAATGAACACTGAAGCTTTCTTT. Its protein product is CASSRGGGMNTEAFF.

This sequence joins TRBV27 and TRBJ1-1; D remains unclear. Germline V lookup: CDR1 MNHEY, CDR2 SMNVEV (reference sequence). V was cut by 3 bases and J by 1 base, with 21 bases left in between. The CDR3 covers 18 residues. CDR3 sequence reads: CASSFERPQPRGNTEAFF. The CDR3 DNA is TGTGCCAGCAGTTTCGAGAGACCACAACCACGCGGGAACACTGAAGCTTTCTTT.

This clone was counted a single time. The chain is built from TRBV10-3 and TRBJ1-2; 7 bases agree with TRBD1. Germline CDR1 ENHRY, CDR2 SYGVKD. This CDR3 has 14 amino acids. V lost 5 bases and J lost 1; bases outside the gene matches: 4. The CDR3, as DNA: TGTGCCATCAGTACGGGACAGCTTAACTATGGCTACACCTTC. Its translation: CAISTGQLNYGYTF.

The chain has TRBV11-3 and TRBJ2-1; D not certain. Trimming pared 1 base from V and 7 bases from J, leaving 5 bases between. The CDR3 extends over 12 amino acids. The V gene's germline CDR1 is SGHNT and CDR2 YENEEA. CDR3 nucleotides: TGTGCCAGCAGCTTAGCCAGGAATGAGCAGTTCTTC. Translating it yields CASSLARNEQFF.

This clone has a single count. V usage is TRBV5-6 and J usage is TRBJ1-4; 7 bases line up with TRBD1. The CDR3 is made up of 16 amino acids. Germline CDR1 is SGHDT and CDR2 is YYEEEE. J lost 4 bases, V lost 3 bases, and 9 bases had no gene match. The CDR3 loop reads CASSSITGVGNEKLFF. In DNA, the CDR3 is TGTGCCAGCAGCTCGATAACAGGGGTCGGTAATGAAAAACTGTTTTTT.

J is TRBJ2-7 and V is TRBV6-6, with D possibly TRBD1 on 5 matching bases. The V and J ends lost 0 bases and 1 base respectively, with 7 bases between them. This CDR3 spans 14 amino acids. Germline V gene sequence: CDR1 MNHNY, CDR2 SVGAGI (reference sequence). Here the CDR3 reads CASSYSTESYEQYF. The CDR3 DNA reads as TGTGCCAGCAGTTACTCGACAGAGTCCTACGAGCAGTACTTC.